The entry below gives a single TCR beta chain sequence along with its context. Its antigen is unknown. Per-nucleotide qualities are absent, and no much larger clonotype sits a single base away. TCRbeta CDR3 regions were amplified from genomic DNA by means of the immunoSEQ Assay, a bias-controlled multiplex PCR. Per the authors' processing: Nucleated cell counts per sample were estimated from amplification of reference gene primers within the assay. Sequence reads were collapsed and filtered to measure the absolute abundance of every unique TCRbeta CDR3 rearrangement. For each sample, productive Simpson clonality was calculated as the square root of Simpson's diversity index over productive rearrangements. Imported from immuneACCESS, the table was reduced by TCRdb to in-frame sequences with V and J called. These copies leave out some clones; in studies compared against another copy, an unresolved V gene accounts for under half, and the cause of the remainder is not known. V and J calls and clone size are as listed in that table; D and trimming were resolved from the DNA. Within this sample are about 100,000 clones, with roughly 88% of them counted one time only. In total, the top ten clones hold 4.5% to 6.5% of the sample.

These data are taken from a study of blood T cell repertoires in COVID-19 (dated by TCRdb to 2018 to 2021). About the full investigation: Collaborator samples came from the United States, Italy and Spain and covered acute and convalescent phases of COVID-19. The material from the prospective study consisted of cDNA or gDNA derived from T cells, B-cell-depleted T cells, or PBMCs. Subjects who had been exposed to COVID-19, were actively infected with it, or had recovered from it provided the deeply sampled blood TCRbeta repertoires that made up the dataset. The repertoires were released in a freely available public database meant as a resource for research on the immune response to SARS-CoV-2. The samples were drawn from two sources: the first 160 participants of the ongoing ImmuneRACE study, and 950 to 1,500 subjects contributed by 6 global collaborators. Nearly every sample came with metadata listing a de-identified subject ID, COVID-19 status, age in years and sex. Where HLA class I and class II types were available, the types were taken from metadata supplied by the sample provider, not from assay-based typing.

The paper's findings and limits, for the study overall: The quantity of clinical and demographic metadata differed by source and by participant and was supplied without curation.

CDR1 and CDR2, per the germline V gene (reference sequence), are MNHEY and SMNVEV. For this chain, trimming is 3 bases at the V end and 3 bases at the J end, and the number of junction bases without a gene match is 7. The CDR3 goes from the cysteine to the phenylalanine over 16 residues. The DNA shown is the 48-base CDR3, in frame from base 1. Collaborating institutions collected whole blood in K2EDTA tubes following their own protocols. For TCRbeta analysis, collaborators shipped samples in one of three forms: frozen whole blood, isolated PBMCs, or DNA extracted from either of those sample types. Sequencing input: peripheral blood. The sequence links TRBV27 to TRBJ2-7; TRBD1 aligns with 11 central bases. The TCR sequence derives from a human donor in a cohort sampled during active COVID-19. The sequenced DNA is TGTGCCAGCAGTTTGGGGACCGGGACAGGGGGCTACGAGCAGTACTTC. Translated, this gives CASSLGTGTGGYEQYF.